This entry concerns a single T cell receptor beta chain. Its antigen is unidentified. Clones were sequenced by immunoSEQ multiplex PCR, and TCRdb holds only the in-frame ones, with some missing. The data contain some 51,000 clones, 70% to 90% of them singletons. J lost 6 bases, V lost 0 bases, and 10 bases had no gene match. CDR1 is PRHDT and CDR2 is FYEKMQ in the germline V gene (reference sequence). The CDR3 is 17 residues long. The data stem from a study of OX40 agonist ivuxolimab in advanced cancers. Overall study: Ivuxolimab is a fully human IgG2 antibody that activates OX40 (CD134). Notes on the study in general: Relative to CD4+, CD8+ T cells held more expanded clones on average. Clonal expansion was among the lowest in partial responders at 0.1-3.0 mg/kg, especially CD8+.

This chain links TRBV13 with TRBJ2-5; TRBD2 aligns across 10 bases. This specimen was CD4+ or CD8+ T cells sorted from blood, taken in a trial of the OX40 agonist ivuxolimab. This receptor was identified in an adult with an advanced solid tumor such as melanoma, head and neck, liver or kidney cancer. The CDR3 loop is CASSLGVAGGLTKTQYF. CDR3 sequence (DNA): TGTGCCAGCAGCTTAGGAGTAGCGGGGGGTTTAACGAAGACCCAGTACTTC.